These 28 T cell receptor beta chains share one sample of origin, sequenced in a study of blood T cells in healthy people across ages. Primed by a sample-barcoded 5' primer and a J-beta primer mix, a second PCR proceeded for about 7 to 12 cycles. TCRdb independently ran MiXCR on the 5' RACE reads; one entry per CDR3 protein. The sample lists 950,000 to 1,200,000 distinct CDR3 sequences, 35% to 40% seen once, with 10% to 15% in the top ten. Sequencing input: blood. These receptors all stem from a young man in good health.

Of note for this clonotype: It may be a read error: a sequence one base away is much more abundant. The V gene is TRBV7-9, the J gene TRBJ2-1; 8 positions match TRBD2. Germline V gene lookup returns CDR1 SEHNR and CDR2 FQNEAQ (reference sequence). The CDR3 runs to 14 residues. CDR3: CASALAGTYNVQFF. The CDR3, as DNA: TGTGCCAGCGCGCTAGCGGGTACCTACAATGTGCAGTTCTTC.

This clonotype showed up just a few times. The chain couples TRBV6-6 to TRBJ2-7, with TRBD1 matching 9 bases. The CDR3 is made up of 13 amino acids. Germline CDR1 reads MNHNY; CDR2 reads SVGAGI (reference sequence). With 5 bases clipped from V and 9 bases from J, the junction kept 8 bases outside the gene matches. The CDR3 is CASSLLLQGAQYF. In nucleotides, the CDR3 is TGTGCCAGCAGTCTCCTTTTACAGGGGGCGCAGTACTTC.

This clonotype has a handful of counts. V usage is TRBV6-2 or TRBV6-3 and J usage is TRBJ2-7; 7 bases are shared with TRBD1. The DNA matches TRBJ2-5 better at its end, which makes the J call doubtful. Germline V lookup: CDR1 MNHEY, CDR2 SVGEGT. The CDR3 is 14 amino acids. The CDR3 DNA is TGTGCCAGCAGGATGACAGGGAACCCAGGGACCCAGTACTTC. This encodes CASRMTGNPGTQYF.

A note on this clonotype: A single base separates this from a much larger clone, so it may be a read error. V usage is TRBV7-2 and J usage is TRBJ2-3, with D possibly TRBD1 on 6 matching bases. Germline CDR1 and CDR2: SGHTA and FQGNSA. The CDR3 has 13 amino acids. CDR3 protein: CASSEQGTDMQYF. The CDR3 nucleotides read TGTGCCAGCAGCGAACAGGGCACAGATATGCAGTATTTT.

This chain joins TRBV9 and TRBJ1-4; possibly TRBD1 for D (5 bases). The CDR3 has 15 amino acids. Trimming left V 3 bases short and J 7 bases short, with 16 bases between. Germline values: CDR1 SGDLS, CDR2 YYNGEE. The CDR3: CASSALGVGGEKLFF. The CDR3 DNA follows: TGTGCCAGCAGCGCCCTTGGGGTTGGGGGTGAAAAACTGTTTTTT.

This clonotype was seen only a few times. J is TRBJ2-3 and V is TRBV12-3 or TRBV12-4, with no clear D. V was cut by 6 bases and J by 4 bases, with 17 bases left in between. The CDR3 sequence is 15 residues long. This chain's CDR3 is CASSPVRPQSDTQYF. As DNA, the CDR3 is TGTGCCAGCAGCCCCGTTAGGCCGCAATCAGATACGCAGTATTTT.

This chain uses TRBV5-5 with TRBJ2-3; 10 nucleotides line up with TRBD1. Germline CDR1 SGHKS, CDR2 YYEKEE (reference sequence). V lost 2 bases, J lost 2 bases, and 5 bases stayed unmatched. The CDR3 covers 16 residues. The chain's CDR3 is CASSLGDRGNTDTQYF. DNA of the CDR3: TGTGCCAGCAGCTTAGGGGACAGGGGAAACACAGATACGCAGTATTTT.

The rearrangement uses TRBV9 and TRBJ2-3, with 10 bases matching TRBD1. Germline CDR1 reads SGDLS; CDR2 reads YYNGEE. Trimming cost V 4 bases and J 8 bases; bases outside gene matches: 13. The CDR3 loop spans 16 amino acids. CDR3 sequence (DNA): TGTGCCAGCAGCTCGCATCCCGGGACAGGGGAGGGTACGCAGTATTTT. Encoded protein: CASSSHPGTGEGTQYF.

The chain couples TRBV29-1 to TRBJ1-4, with D hard to call. CDR3 length: 11 residues. Germline lookup yields CDR1 SQVTM and CDR2 ANQGSEA. Here the CDR3 DNA reads TGCATCGCAAATACAGCGAAAAAACTGTTTTTT. Amino acid sequence: CIANTAKKLFF.

This chain uses TRBV20-1 with TRBJ2-5; D remains ambiguous. Per the germline V gene, CDR1 is DFQATT and CDR2 is SNEGSKA (reference sequence). V lost 3 bases to trimming and J lost 5 bases, with 13 bases between them. The CDR3 extends over 13 amino acids. The CDR3 DNA reads as TGCAGTGCTAGCCCCGGCTCGCAGGAGACCCAGTACTTC. It codes for CSASPGSQETQYF.

The chain recombines TRBV9 with TRBJ1-5; D is uncertain. Trimming cost V 0 bases and J 0 bases, with 7 bases left between them. Germline lookup yields CDR1 SGDLS and CDR2 YYNGEE. The CDR3 loop spans 15 amino acids. The CDR3 coding sequence is TGTGCCAGCAGCGTAGACAGTCATAGCAATCAGCCCCAGCATTTT. Translating it yields CASSVDSHSNQPQHF.

The rearrangement uses TRBV7-9 and TRBJ2-1; D is undetermined. This CDR3 has 12 amino acids. In germline, CDR1 is SEHNR, CDR2 FQNEAQ (reference sequence). With 4 bases removed from V and 8 bases from J, the gap between germline ends came to 9 bases. The CDR3 DNA reads TGTGCCAGCAGCTCGGTTATGGATGAGCAGTTCTTC. Its translation: CASSSVMDEQFF.

This chain uses TRBV6-2 or TRBV6-3 with TRBJ1-2; TRBD1 aligns across 7 bases. The CDR3 consists of 15 residues. Unmatched junction bases numbered 14, after V lost 6 bases and J lost 7 bases. Germline V gene lookup returns CDR1 MNHEY and CDR2 SVGEGT. CDR3 sequence (DNA): TGTGCCAGCAGCTCCGGCGGGACAGCCCCTTTTGGCTACACCTTC. It yields the protein CASSSGGTAPFGYTF.

The chain recombines TRBV20-1 with TRBJ2-3; 9 bases align to TRBD1. CDR1 is DFQATT and CDR2 is SNEGSKA in the germline V gene (reference sequence). There are 19 residues in the CDR3. J lost 2 bases, V lost 0 bases, and 15 bases had no gene match. The CDR3 spells CSARDKGDRAWGITDTQYF. The CDR3 DNA is TGCAGTGCTAGAGATAAGGGGGACAGGGCATGGGGGATCACAGATACGCAGTATTTT.

This clonotype has just a few counts. J is TRBJ1-1 and V is TRBV12-3 or TRBV12-4, with a weak D call TRBD1 (6 bases). The V end was cut by 6 bases, the J end by 3 bases, with 14 bases between. This CDR3 comprises 14 residues. This chain's CDR3 is CASRREQGYTEAFF. The CDR3 DNA follows: TGTGCCAGCAGACGCGAACAGGGATACACTGAAGCTTTCTTT.

The table lists this clonotype with a few counts. The rearrangement uses TRBV29-1 and TRBJ1-1, with TRBD1 as a possible D gene (6 bases). This CDR3 region has 12 residues. Germline loops: CDR1 SQVTM, CDR2 ANQGSEA. Deletions cut 7 bases from V and 1 base from J, with 10 bases between. CDR3 nucleotides: TGCAGCGGGGGGGGCGGGAACACTGAAGCTTTCTTT. Encoded protein: CSGGGGNTEAFF.

This clonotype was found a few times. V gene TRBV29-1 combines with J gene TRBJ2-1; D unresolved. Trimming shortened V by 2 bases and J by 2 bases, and 4 bases separated the two germline ends. Germline values: CDR1 SQVTM, CDR2 ANQGSEA. The CDR3 sequence is 12 residues long. As DNA, the CDR3 is TGCAGCGTTGAATATACCTACAATGAGCAGTTCTTC. It encodes CSVEYTYNEQFF.

This clonotype was counted a single time. The rearrangement uses TRBV7-2 and TRBJ2-1, with D possibly being TRBD2 (6 bases). Germline CDR1 is SGHTA and CDR2 is FQGNSA. The CDR3 is 13 amino acids. V lost 5 bases, J lost 9 bases, and 14 bases lay in between. The chain's CDR3 is CASSPPSVGEQFF. The CDR3 DNA follows: TGTGCCAGCAGCCCCCCTAGCGTCGGTGAGCAGTTCTTC.

This chain links TRBV11-2 with TRBJ2-7; tentative D call: TRBD1 (6 bases). V was cut by 7 bases and J by 0 bases, with 13 bases left in between. Germline V gene sequence: CDR1 SGHAT, CDR2 FQNNGV. The CDR3 consists of 14 residues. For the CDR3, the DNA is TGTGCCAGCAACAAGGACAGTTACTCCTACGAGCAGTACTTC. Translation: CASNKDSYSYEQYF.

The chain joins TRBV10-3 to TRBJ2-7; D is possibly TRBD2 (6 bases). Matching the DNA end better, TRBJ2-1 makes the J call doubtful. From germline, CDR1 is ENHRY and CDR2 SYGVKD. The CDR3 covers 16 residues. The CDR3 coding sequence is TGTGCCATCAGTGAGTCGGGCCTAGCGAACTACAATGAGCAGTTCTTC. Translation: CAISESGLANYNEQFF.

The sample holds many counts of this clonotype. The chain couples TRBV4-3 to TRBJ2-1; D call uncertain. CDR1 is LGHNA and CDR2 is YSLEER in the germline V gene. Trimming left V 0 bases short and J 7 bases short, with 7 bases between. The CDR3 contains 13 residues. The CDR3 loop is CASSQDIRNEQFF. The CDR3 DNA reads TGCGCCAGCAGCCAAGATATCAGAAATGAGCAGTTCTTC.

This clonotype was recorded a few times. CDR3 in DNA: TGTGCCATTTTGTACACAGAAAACACTGAAGCTTTCTTT. Translation: CAILYTENTEAFF. The chain combines TRBV12-3 or TRBV12-4 with TRBJ1-1; D unclear. Deletions cut 10 bases from V and 2 bases from J, with 14 bases between. The CDR3 has 13 amino acids.

V usage is TRBV28 and J usage is TRBJ2-7; the match to TRBD1 covers 8 bases. The CDR3 loop spans 14 amino acids. The V and J ends lost 5 bases and 3 bases, in that order; junction bases with no gene match: 6. CDR1 is MDHEN, CDR2 SYDVKM, per germline. CDR3 protein: CASSPQDRVYEQYF. In nucleotides, the CDR3 is TGTGCCAGCAGTCCTCAGGACAGGGTCTACGAGCAGTACTTC.

This clonotype has just a few counts. One junction end does not reproduce the germline sequence, and a read error may be involved. The chain has TRBV12-3 or TRBV12-4 and TRBJ1-2; the D gene is possibly TRBD1 (6 bases). CDR3 length equals 16 residues. The CDR3 DNA follows: TGTGCCAGCAGTCCACCCGGGACAAACAGAAACTATAGCTACACCTTC. Translating gives CASSPPGTNRNYSYTF.

As for this clonotype: Its ends do not fully match the called genes, so a read error is possible. The gene calls are TRBV27 and TRBJ2-3; 7 nucleotides agree with TRBD1. The CDR3 contains 15 residues. Germline values: CDR1 MNHEY, CDR2 SMNVEV (reference sequence). CDR3 coding DNA: TGTACCAGCAGTCCAGCCCTACAGGGGCCAGATACGCAGTATTTT. Translation: CTSSPALQGPDTQYF.

The chain employs TRBV20-1 and TRBJ2-7; D is possibly TRBD2 (5 bases). V shed 1 base and J shed 0 bases, with 10 bases lying between them. The V gene's germline CDR1 is DFQATT and CDR2 SNEGSKA (reference sequence). The CDR3 is 14 amino acids. The CDR3 is CSARASEGSYEQYF. The DNA of the CDR3 is TGCAGTGCTAGAGCTTCAGAGGGCTCCTACGAGCAGTACTTC.

This clonotype was seen many times. This sequence joins TRBV6-5 and TRBJ2-7; perhaps TRBD2 as D (6 bases). Germline loops: CDR1 MNHEY, CDR2 SVGAGI. The CDR3 runs to 15 residues. V shed 0 bases and J shed 3 bases, with 12 bases lying between them. CDR3 in amino acids: CASSYSGTGNYEQYF. CDR3 coding DNA: TGTGCCAGCAGTTACTCGGGGACTGGAAACTACGAGCAGTACTTC.

A few counts support this clonotype. The rearrangement links TRBV5-4 to TRBJ1-1, with D tentatively TRBD1 (5 bases). V was clipped by 2 bases and J by 1 base, with 9 bases between them. This CDR3 spans 14 amino acids. Germline V gene data show CDR1 as SGHNT and CDR2 as YYREEE (reference sequence). The CDR3 loop reads CASSFSRENTEAFF. The CDR3 DNA reads as TGTGCCAGCAGCTTCTCCAGGGAGAACACTGAAGCTTTCTTT.